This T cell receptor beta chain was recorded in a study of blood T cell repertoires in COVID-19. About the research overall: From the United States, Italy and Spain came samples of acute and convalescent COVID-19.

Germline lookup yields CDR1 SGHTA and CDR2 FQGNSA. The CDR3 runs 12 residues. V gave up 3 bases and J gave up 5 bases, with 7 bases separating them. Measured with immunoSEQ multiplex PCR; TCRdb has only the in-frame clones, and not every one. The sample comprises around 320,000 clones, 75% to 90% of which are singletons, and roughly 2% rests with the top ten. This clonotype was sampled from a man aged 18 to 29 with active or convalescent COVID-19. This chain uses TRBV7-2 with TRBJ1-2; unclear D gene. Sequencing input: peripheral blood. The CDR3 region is CASSFPTYGYTF. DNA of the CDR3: TGTGCCAGCAGCTTTCCTACTTATGGCTACACCTTC.